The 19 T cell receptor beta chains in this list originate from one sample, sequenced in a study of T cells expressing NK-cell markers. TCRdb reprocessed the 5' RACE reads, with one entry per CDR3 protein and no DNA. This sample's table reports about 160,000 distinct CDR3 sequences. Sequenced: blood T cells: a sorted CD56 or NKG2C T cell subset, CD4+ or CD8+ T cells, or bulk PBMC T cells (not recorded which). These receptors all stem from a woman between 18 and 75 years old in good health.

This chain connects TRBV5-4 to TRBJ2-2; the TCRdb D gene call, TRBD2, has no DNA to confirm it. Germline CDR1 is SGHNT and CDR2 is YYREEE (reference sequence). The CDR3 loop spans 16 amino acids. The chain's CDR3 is CASSPRGGSVAGELFF. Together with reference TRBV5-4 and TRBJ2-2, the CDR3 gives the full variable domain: ETGVTQSPTHLIKTRGQQVTLRCSSQSGHNTVSWYQQALGQGPQFIFQYYREEENGRGNFPPRFSGLQFPNYSSELNVNALELDDSALYLCASSPRGGSVAGELFFGEGSRLTVL.

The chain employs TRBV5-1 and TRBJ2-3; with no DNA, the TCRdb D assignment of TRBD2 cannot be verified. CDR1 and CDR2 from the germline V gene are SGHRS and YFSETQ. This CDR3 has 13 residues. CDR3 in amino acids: CASRIIPGDTQYF. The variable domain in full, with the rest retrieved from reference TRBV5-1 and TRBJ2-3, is KAGVTQTPRYLIKTRGQQVTLSCSPISGHRSVSWYQQTPGQGLQFLFEYFSETQRNKGNFPGRFSGRQFSNSRSEMNVSTLELGDSALYLCASRIIPGDTQYFGPGTRLTVL.

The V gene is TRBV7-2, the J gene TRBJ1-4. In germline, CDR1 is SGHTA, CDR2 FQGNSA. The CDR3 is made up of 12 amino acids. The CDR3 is CASSFLNEKLFF. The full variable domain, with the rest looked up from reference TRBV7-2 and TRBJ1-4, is GAGVSQSPSNKVTEKGKDVELRCDPISGHTALYWYRQSLGQGLEFLIYFQGNSAPDKSGLPSDRFSAERTGGSVSTLTIQRTQQEDSAVYLCASSFLNEKLFFGSGTQLSVL.

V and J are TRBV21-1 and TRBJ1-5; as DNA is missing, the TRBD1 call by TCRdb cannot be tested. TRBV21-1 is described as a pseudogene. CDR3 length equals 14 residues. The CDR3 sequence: CATDQGLSNQPQHF.

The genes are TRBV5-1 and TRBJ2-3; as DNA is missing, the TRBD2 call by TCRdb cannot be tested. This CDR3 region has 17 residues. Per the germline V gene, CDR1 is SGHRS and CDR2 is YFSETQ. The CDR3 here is CASSAGTSGSLTDTQYF.

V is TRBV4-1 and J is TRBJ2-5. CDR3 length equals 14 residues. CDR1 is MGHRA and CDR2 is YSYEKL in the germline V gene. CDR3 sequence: CASSQDLILETQYF.

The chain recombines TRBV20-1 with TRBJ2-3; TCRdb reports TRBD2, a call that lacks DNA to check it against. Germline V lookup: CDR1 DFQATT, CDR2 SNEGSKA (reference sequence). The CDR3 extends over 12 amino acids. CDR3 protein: CSATQREDTQYF.

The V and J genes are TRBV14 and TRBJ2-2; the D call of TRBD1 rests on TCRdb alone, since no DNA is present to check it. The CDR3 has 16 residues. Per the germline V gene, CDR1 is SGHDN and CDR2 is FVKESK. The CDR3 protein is CASSQTRGLGTGELFF. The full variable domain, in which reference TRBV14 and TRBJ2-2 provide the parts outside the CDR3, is EAGVTQFPSHSVIEKGQTVTLRCDPISGHDNLYWYRRVMGKEIKFLLHFVKESKQDESGMPNNRFLAERTGGTYSTLKVQPAELEDSGVYFCASSQTRGLGTGELFFGEGSRLTVL.

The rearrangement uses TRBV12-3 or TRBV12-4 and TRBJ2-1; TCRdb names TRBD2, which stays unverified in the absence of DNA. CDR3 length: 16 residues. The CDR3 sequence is CASTRPGLARTGEQFF.

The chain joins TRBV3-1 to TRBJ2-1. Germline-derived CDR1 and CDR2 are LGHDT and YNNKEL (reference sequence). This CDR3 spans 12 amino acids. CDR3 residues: CASSQEELRQFF.

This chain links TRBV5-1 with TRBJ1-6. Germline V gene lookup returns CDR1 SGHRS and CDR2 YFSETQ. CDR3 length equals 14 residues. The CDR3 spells CASSLVTDNSPLHF.

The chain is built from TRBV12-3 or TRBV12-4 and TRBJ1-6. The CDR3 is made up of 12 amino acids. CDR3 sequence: CASSLDNSPLHF.

CDR3 amino acids: CASSLAGGSETQYF. The chain is built from TRBV11-1 and TRBJ2-5; TCRdb's D call, TRBD2, is unchecked because there is no DNA. CDR3 length: 14 amino acids. The germline CDR1 and CDR2 sequences are SGHAT and FQDESV (reference sequence).

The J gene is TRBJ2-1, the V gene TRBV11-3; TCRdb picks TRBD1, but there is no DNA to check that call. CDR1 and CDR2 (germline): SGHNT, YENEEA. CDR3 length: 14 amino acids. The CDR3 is CASSPRGGRDEQFF.

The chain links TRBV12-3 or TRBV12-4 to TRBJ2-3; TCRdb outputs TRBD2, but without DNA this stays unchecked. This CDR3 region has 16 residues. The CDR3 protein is CASSRRLAEDTDTQYF.

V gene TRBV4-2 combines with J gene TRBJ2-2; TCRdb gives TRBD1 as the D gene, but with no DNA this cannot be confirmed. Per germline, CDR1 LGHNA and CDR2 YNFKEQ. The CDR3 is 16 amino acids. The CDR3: CASSQDQGRNTGELFF.

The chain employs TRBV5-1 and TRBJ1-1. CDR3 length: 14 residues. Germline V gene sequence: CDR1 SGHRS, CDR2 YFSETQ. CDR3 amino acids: CASSLAPPNTEAFF.

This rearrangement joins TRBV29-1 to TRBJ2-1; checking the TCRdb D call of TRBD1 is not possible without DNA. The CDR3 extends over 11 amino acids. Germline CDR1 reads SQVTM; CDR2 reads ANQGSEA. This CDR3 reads CSSGGRGEQFF.

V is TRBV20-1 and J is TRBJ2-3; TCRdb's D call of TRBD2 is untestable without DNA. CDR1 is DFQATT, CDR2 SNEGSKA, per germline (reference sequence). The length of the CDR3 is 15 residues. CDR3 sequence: CSARVPSGPGDTQYF.